What follows are 25 T cell receptor beta chains derived from one specimen sequenced in a study of cytomegalovirus exposure and HLA in healthy donors. In the PCR, 60 Vbeta and 13 Jbeta primers were used. The repertoire was sequenced with immunoSEQ multiplex PCR; TCRdb's copy has only in-frame clones and lacks some. The sample lists about 150,000 clones, approximately 72% occurring once. Material: PBMCs. These receptor sequences come from a man between 18 and 29 years old in good health and CMV-seronegative.

The chain carries TRBV7-8 and TRBJ1-1; possible D gene TRBD1, 5 bases. V lost 0 bases to trimming and J lost 0 bases, with 14 bases between them. The CDR3 is made up of 17 amino acids. The V gene's germline CDR1 is SGHVS and CDR2 FQNEAQ. The chain's CDR3 is CASSLASIQGLNTEAFF. The CDR3 DNA sequence: TGTGCCAGCAGCTTAGCGTCGATCCAGGGCCTGAACACTGAAGCTTTCTTT.

This clone was seen only once. The chain uses TRBV4-1 and TRBJ2-7; 7 bases are a match to TRBD1. Unmatched junction bases numbered 9, after V lost 11 bases and J lost 5 bases. Germline CDR1 reads MGHRA; CDR2 reads YSYEKL. The CDR3 spans 12 residues. The CDR3 DNA follows: TGCGCCCGAGACAGGGCTGTCCACGAGCAGTACTTC. It is translated as CARDRAVHEQYF.

The CDR3 DNA reads TGTGCCATCAGTGATCGGAGGAACACTGAAGCTTTCTTT. Protein product: CAISDRRNTEAFF. The rearrangement joins TRBV10-3 to TRBJ1-1; no clear D gene. This CDR3 comprises 13 residues. V was cut by 3 bases and J by 1 base, with 6 bases left in between. Germline CDR1 and CDR2: ENHRY and SYGVKD.

This clone occurred a few times. The genes are TRBV6-1 and TRBJ2-1, with 8 bases matching TRBD1. The CDR3 is made up of 15 amino acids. Germline CDR1 is MNHNS and CDR2 is SASEGT. Unmatched junction bases numbered 9, after V lost 6 bases and J lost 5 bases. CDR3 bases: TGTGCCAGCAGAGCCGGGACAGGTGCAAACAATGAGCAGTTCTTC. Translating gives CASRAGTGANNEQFF.

This clone has a single count. The CDR3 sequence: CASSVGGPLGGNTIYF. Written as DNA, the CDR3 is TGTGCCAGCAGCGTCGGAGGGCCCCTGGGGGGAAACACCATATATTTT. The chain is built from TRBV9 and TRBJ1-3; D remains ambiguous. Trimming left V 2 bases short and J 4 bases short, with 16 bases between. The CDR3 spans 16 residues. Germline values: CDR1 SGDLS, CDR2 YYNGEE.

V is TRBV7-6 and J is TRBJ2-1; D gene uncertain. Germline loops: CDR1 SGHVS, CDR2 FNYEAQ. This CDR3 spans 13 amino acids. Trimming took off 2 bases at V and 5 bases at J, with 7 bases between the two ends. CDR3 region: CASSLRVDNEQFF. In DNA, the CDR3 is TGTGCCAGCAGCTTACGGGTGGACAATGAGCAGTTCTTC.

The chain joins TRBV28 to TRBJ2-7, with D tentatively TRBD1 (5 bases). This CDR3 has 14 residues. V was trimmed by 3 bases and J by 5 bases, leaving 14 bases between them. Germline lookup yields CDR1 MDHEN and CDR2 SYDVKM. This CDR3 is CASSFLQVSHEQYF. Written as DNA, the CDR3 is TGTGCCAGCAGTTTTCTACAGGTCAGCCACGAGCAGTACTTC.

This chain links TRBV5-6 with TRBJ2-1; 8 nucleotides align to TRBD1. The CDR3 length is 15 residues. Germline-derived CDR1 and CDR2 are SGHDT and YYEEEE. V gave up 4 bases and J gave up 3 bases; unmatched junction bases: 6. CDR3 sequence reads: CASSAGGGGYNEQFF. The CDR3 nucleotides read TGTGCCAGCAGCGCAGGGGGCGGAGGCTACAATGAGCAGTTCTTC.

The CDR3 DNA reads as TGTGCCAGCAGCACCCGGACAGGGGACTATGGCTACACCTTC. It yields the protein CASSTRTGDYGYTF. This chain connects TRBV21-1 to TRBJ1-2; the table gives TRBD1 as D, unverified against the DNA. TRBV21-1 is a recognized pseudogene. This CDR3 region has 14 residues.

The chain couples TRBV29-1 to TRBJ2-7, with a possible D match to TRBD1 (6 bases). Germline V CDR1 and CDR2: SQVTM, ANQGSEA. Trimming removed 4 bases at V and 3 bases at J, with 16 bases between. This CDR3 spans 14 amino acids. This chain's CDR3 is CSVVRPRDNYEQYF. CDR3 in DNA: TGCAGCGTTGTCCGCCCCCGGGACAACTACGAGCAGTACTTC.

The chain has TRBV28 and TRBJ1-3; D might be TRBD1 (6 bases). CDR1 and CDR2 from the germline V gene are MDHEN and SYDVKM. V was shortened by 5 bases and J by 4 bases, with 12 bases between the two germline ends. This CDR3 is built from 14 residues. CDR3 loop: CASSPGGLGNTIYF. The CDR3 DNA follows: TGTGCCAGCAGTCCCGGGGGGCTCGGAAACACCATATATTTT.

The J gene is TRBJ2-5, the V gene TRBV5-1; TRBD1 agrees at 9 bases. The CDR3 runs to 15 residues. The germline V gene encodes CDR1 SGHRS and CDR2 YFSETQ. V lost 4 bases, J lost 4 bases, and 8 bases stayed unmatched. The CDR3 nucleotides read TGCGCCAGCAGCCAAGGACAGGGGATAGGAGAGACCCAGTACTTC. Protein: CASSQGQGIGETQYF.

The chain recombines TRBV7-8 with TRBJ1-1; a possible D gene is TRBD1 (6 bases). CDR1 is SGHVS, CDR2 FQNEAQ, per germline. This CDR3 region has 18 residues. Trimming removed 0 bases at V and 3 bases at J, with 20 bases between. In DNA form, the CDR3 reads TGTGCCAGCAGCTTAGCGGGATGGGGGGGCAGGGTGGACACTGAAGCTTTCTTT. Translation gives CASSLAGWGGRVDTEAFF.

This rearrangement joins TRBV4-1 to TRBJ2-7; TRBD2 aligns across 7 bases. From germline, CDR1 is MGHRA and CDR2 YSYEKL. V was clipped by 3 bases and J by 6 bases; unmatched bases: 8. The CDR3 length is 14 residues. The CDR3 DNA sequence: TGCGCCAGCAGCCACCTGGGGGGGACGGGCGAGCAGTACTTC. It encodes CASSHLGGTGEQYF.

This chain uses TRBV11-3 with TRBJ2-1; 12 positions agree with TRBD1. The CDR3 sequence is 14 residues long. With 5 bases clipped from V and 11 bases from J, the junction kept 7 bases outside the gene matches. The germline gives CDR1 SGHNT, CDR2 YENEEA. In DNA, the CDR3 is TGTGCCAGCAGCCCCATGGGGGACAGGGGGCAGCAGTTCTTC. This sequence encodes CASSPMGDRGQQFF. Using reference TRBV11-3 and TRBJ2-1 for the parts outside the CDR3, the full variable domain is EAGVVQSPRYKIIEKKQPVAFWCNPISGHNTLYWYLQNLGQGPELLIRYENEEAVDDSQLPKDRFSAERLKGVDSTLKIQPAELGDSAVYLCASSPMGDRGQQFFGPGTRLTVL.

The chain combines TRBV2 with TRBJ1-1, with 7 nucleotides matching TRBD1. CDR3 length: 14 residues. Trimming at V came to 6 bases and at J to 0 bases, leaving 4 bases not matched to a gene. CDR1 is SNHLY and CDR2 is FYNNEI in the germline V gene. Here the CDR3 reads CASRGDSLNTEAFF. DNA of the CDR3: TGTGCCAGCAGAGGGGACAGCTTGAACACTGAAGCTTTCTTT.

V and J are TRBV4-1 and TRBJ1-5, with D uncertain. CDR1 and CDR2 from the germline V gene are MGHRA and YSYEKL. The germline V and J ends were trimmed by 0 bases and 9 bases, with 15 bases remaining between them. The CDR3 runs 15 residues. The CDR3 DNA follows: TGCGCCAGCAGCCAAGATGTGGGAGGTGGTCGGCCCCAGCATTTT. Translation: CASSQDVGGGRPQHF.

The chain joins TRBV19 to TRBJ2-7; 7 bases match TRBD2. With V trimmed by 5 bases and J by 0 bases, 7 bases remained unmatched. The CDR3 totals 15 residues. Germline CDR1 and CDR2: LNHDA and SQIVND (reference sequence). CDR3 nucleotide sequence: TGTGCCAGTAGTCCCGGGACTACCTCCTCCTACGAGCAGTACTTC. Its translation: CASSPGTTSSYEQYF.

The chain is built from TRBV9 and TRBJ2-2; 10 bases match TRBD2. Per the germline V gene, CDR1 is SGDLS and CDR2 is YYNGEE. The CDR3 sequence is 17 residues long. Germline trimming cut 0 bases from V and 2 bases from J; bases unmatched to any gene: 4. Written as DNA, the CDR3 is TGTGCCAGCAGCGTAGGCCCTAGCGGGAGTAACACCGGGGAGCTGTTTTTT. Protein sequence: CASSVGPSGSNTGELFF.

This chain links TRBV15 with TRBJ1-2, with a possible D match to TRBD1 (5 bases). Germline CDR1 is LNHNV and CDR2 is YYDKDF (reference sequence). The CDR3 totals 13 residues. V lost 5 bases, J lost 2 bases, and 9 bases lay in between. CDR3 residues: CATSPDRNYGYTF. CDR3 nucleotides: TGTGCCACCAGCCCAGACAGAAACTATGGCTACACCTTC.

The chain recombines TRBV6-5 with TRBJ2-5; 16 nucleotides agree with TRBD2. The J call may be mistaken, given a closer DNA end match to TRBJ2-7. Germline V gene lookup returns CDR1 MNHEY and CDR2 SVGAGI. This CDR3 comprises 15 residues. DNA of the CDR3: TGTGCCAGCAGCGGGACTAGCGGGAGGGTCCACGAGCAGTACTTC. Translating gives CASSGTSGRVHEQYF.

The chain has TRBV7-8 and TRBJ2-7; D perhaps matches TRBD2 (7 bases). The germline gives CDR1 SGHVS, CDR2 FQNEAQ. The CDR3 sequence is 15 residues long. Trimming shortened V by 1 base and J by 4 bases, and 14 bases separated the two germline ends. Here the CDR3 reads CASSLGEGGVYEQYF. As DNA, the CDR3 is TGTGCCAGCAGCTTAGGGGAGGGGGGCGTTTACGAGCAGTACTTC.

The V call is TRBV10-2, the J call TRBJ2-7; 8 bases align to TRBD1. V lost 7 bases and J lost 2; bases outside the gene matches: 4. Per the germline V gene, CDR1 is WSHSY and CDR2 is SAAADI. This CDR3 comprises 13 residues. DNA for the CDR3: TGCGCCAGCAAACCGGGACAGGCCTACGAGCAGTACTTC. Amino acids: CASKPGQAYEQYF.

This chain connects TRBV10-3 to TRBJ1-3; TRBD1 matches 8 bases. CDR3 length: 16 amino acids. The V and J ends lost 4 bases and 4 bases, in that order; junction bases with no gene match: 9. In germline, CDR1 is ENHRY, CDR2 SYGVKD. Here the CDR3 DNA reads TGTGCCATCAGTGTGGAAGCCGGACAGGGAGGAAACACCATATATTTT. This translates into CAISVEAGQGGNTIYF.

The chain uses TRBV2 and TRBJ2-2; D perhaps matches TRBD2 (5 bases). In germline, CDR1 is SNHLY, CDR2 FYNNEI. This CDR3 has 12 residues. With 10 bases removed from V and 4 bases from J, the gap between germline ends came to 10 bases. This CDR3 is CATIRGTGELFF. CDR3 DNA: TGTGCCACCATTCGGGGCACCGGGGAGCTGTTTTTT.